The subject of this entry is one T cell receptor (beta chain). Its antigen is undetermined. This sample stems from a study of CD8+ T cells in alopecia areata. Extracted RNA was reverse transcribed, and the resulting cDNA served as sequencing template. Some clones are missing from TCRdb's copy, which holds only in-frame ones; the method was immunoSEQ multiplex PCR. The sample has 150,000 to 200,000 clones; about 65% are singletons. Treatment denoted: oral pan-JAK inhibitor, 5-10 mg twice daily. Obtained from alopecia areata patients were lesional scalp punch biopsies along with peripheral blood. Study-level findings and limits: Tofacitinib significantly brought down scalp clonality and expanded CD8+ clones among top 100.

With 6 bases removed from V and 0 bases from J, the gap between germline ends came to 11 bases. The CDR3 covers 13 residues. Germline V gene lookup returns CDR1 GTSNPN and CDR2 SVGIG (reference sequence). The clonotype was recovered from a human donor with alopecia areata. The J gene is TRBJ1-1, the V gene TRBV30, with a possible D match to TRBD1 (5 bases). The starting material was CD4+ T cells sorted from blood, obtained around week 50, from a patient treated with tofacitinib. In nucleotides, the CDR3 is TGTGCCTGTCGACAGCAACTGAACACTGAAGCTTTCTTT. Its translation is CACRQQLNTEAFF.